This T cell receptor (beta chain) came from a study of cytomegalovirus exposure and HLA in healthy donors. Points from the study as a whole: A link between a missense DCLRE1C variant and TCR beta V- and J-gene trimming emerged from a later analysis. Later, TCR association rates were found to vary by HLA locus, highest for DRB1 and lowest for HLA-C.

Comments on this clone: Its antigen is undetermined.

The CDR3 has 14 amino acids. V lost 6 bases, J lost 3 bases, and 5 bases stayed unmatched. CDR1 and CDR2 (germline): MNHEY, SVGAGI. Primers: 60 Vbeta forward and 13 Jbeta reverse. TCRdb's table, derived via immunoSEQ multiplex PCR, lists solely in-frame clones and lacks some. The sample lists about 15,000 clones, about two thirds occurring once. The receptor was isolated from a woman aged 45-65 years in good health and CMV-seropositive. This chain uses TRBV6-5 with TRBJ2-7, with 10 nucleotides matching TRBD2. The sample was PBMCs. The CDR3 DNA sequence: TGTGCCAGCAGGCTCGCTAGCGGGAGCTACGAGCAGTACTTC. It codes for CASRLASGSYEQYF.